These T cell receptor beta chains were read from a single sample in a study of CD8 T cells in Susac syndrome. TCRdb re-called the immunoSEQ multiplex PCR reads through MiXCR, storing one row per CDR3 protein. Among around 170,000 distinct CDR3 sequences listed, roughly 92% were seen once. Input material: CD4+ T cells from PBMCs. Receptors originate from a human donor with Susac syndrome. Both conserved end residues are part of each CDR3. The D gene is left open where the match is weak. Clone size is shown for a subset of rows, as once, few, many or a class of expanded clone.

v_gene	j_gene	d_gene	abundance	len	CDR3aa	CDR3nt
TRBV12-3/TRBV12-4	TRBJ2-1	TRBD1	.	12	CASSTTGREQFF	TGTGCCAGCAGCACGACAGGGCGTGAGCAGTTCTTC
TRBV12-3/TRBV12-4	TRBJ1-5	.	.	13	CASRRESNQPQHF	TGTGCCAGCAGACGGGAAAGCAATCAGCCCCAGCATTTT
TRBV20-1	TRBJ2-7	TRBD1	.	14	CSAETGEVSYEQYF	TGCAGTGCAGAAACAGGGGAAGTGTCCTACGAGCAGTACTTC
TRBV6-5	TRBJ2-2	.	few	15	CASSYGGAGTGELFF	TGTGCCAGCAGTTACGGGGGGGCCGGCACCGGGGAGCTGTTTTTT
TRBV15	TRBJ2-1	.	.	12	CATSRDSGEQFF	TGTGCCACCAGCAGAGACTCGGGGGAGCAGTTCTTC
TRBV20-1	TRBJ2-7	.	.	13	CSVMRALPYEQYF	TGCAGTGTTATGCGAGCCCTTCCCTACGAGCAGTACTTC
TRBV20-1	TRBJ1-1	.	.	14	CSARDPGQDTEAFF	TGCAGTGCTAGAGATCCTGGGCAAGACACTGAAGCTTTCTTT
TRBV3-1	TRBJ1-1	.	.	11	CASSQEGLAFF	TGTGCCAGCAGCCAAGAGGGGTTAGCTTTCTTT
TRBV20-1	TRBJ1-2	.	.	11	CSAPGIYGYTF	TGCAGTGCGCCGGGAATTTATGGCTACACCTTC
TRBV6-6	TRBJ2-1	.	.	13	CASSYVHYKEQFF	TGTGCCAGCAGTTACGTCCACTACAAGGAGCAGTTCTTC
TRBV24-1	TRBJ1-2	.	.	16	CATSDPSTRPSDGYTF	TGTGCCACCAGTGACCCATCAACTCGGCCTTCAGATGGCTACACCTTC
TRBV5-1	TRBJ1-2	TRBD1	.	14	CASSPDRVNYGYTF	TGCGCCAGCAGCCCGGACAGGGTTAACTATGGCTACACCTTC
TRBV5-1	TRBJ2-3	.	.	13	CASSSDSTDTQYF	TGCGCCAGCAGCTCGGACAGCACAGATACGCAGTATTTT
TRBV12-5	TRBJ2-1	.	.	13	CASGLLGDNEQFF	TGTGCTAGTGGTTTGTTAGGGGACAATGAGCAGTTCTTC
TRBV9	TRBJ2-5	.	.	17	CASSVGPGQGFEETQYF	TGTGCCAGCAGCGTAGGCCCTGGGCAGGGCTTTGAAGAGACCCAGTACTTC
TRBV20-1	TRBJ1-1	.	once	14	CSARVSQANTEAFF	TGCAGTGCTAGAGTGAGTCAAGCGAACACTGAAGCTTTCTTT
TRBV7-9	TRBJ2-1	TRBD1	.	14	CASSLVAGQGEQFF	TGTGCCAGCAGCTTAGTAGCCGGACAGGGAGAGCAGTTCTTC
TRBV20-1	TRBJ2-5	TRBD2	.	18	CSARAYPTSGLYQETQYF	TGCAGTGCTAGAGCCTATCCGACTAGCGGCCTTTACCAAGAGACCCAGTACTTC
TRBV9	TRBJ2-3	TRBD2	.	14	CASTSGGSTDTQYF	TGTGCCAGTACTAGCGGGGGATCAACAGATACGCAGTATTTT
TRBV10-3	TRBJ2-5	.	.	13	CAISDGGQETQYF	TGTGCCATCAGTGACGGAGGGCAAGAGACCCAGTACTTC
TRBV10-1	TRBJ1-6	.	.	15	CASNPTKGDRSPLHF	TGCGCCAGCAATCCGACCAAAGGAGACCGTTCACCCCTCCACTTT
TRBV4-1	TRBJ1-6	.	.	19	CASSIQKGAQGSYNSPLHF	TGCGCCAGCAGCATCCAAAAAGGGGCACAGGGTTCCTATAATTCACCCCTCCACTTT
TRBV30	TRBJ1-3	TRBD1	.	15	CAWNRGLSSGNTIYF	TGTGCCTGGAACAGGGGGCTGAGTTCTGGAAACACCATATATTTT
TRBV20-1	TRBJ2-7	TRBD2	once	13	CSASLAGGYEQYF	TGCAGTGCTAGCCTAGCGGGGGGCTACGAGCAGTACTTC
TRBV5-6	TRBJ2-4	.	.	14	CASSFPTGRDIQYF	TGTGCCAGCAGCTTTCCGACGGGGAGAGACATTCAGTACTTC
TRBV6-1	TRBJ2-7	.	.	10	CASTGLVQYF	TGTGCCAGTACTGGACTCGTACAGTACTTC
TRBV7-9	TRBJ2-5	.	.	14	CASSLVPVQETQYF	TGTGCCAGCAGCTTAGTTCCCGTCCAAGAGACCCAGTACTTC
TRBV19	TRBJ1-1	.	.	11	CASSAAGGAFF	TGTGCCAGTAGCGCAGCCGGCGGGGCTTTCTTT
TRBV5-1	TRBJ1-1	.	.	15	CASSLESQGFSEAFF	TGCGCCAGCAGCTTGGAGAGCCAGGGATTTTCTGAAGCTTTCTTT
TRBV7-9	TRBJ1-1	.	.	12	CASSSPPAEAFF	TGTGCCAGCAGCTCCCCCCCTGCTGAGGCTTTCTTT
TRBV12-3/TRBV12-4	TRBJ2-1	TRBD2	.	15	CASSILAGGANEQFF	TGTGCCAGCAGCATACTAGCGGGGGGCGCCAATGAGCAGTTCTTC
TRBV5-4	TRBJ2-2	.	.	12	CASSKNTGELFF	TGTGCCAGCAGCAAGAACACCGGGGAGCTGTTTTTT
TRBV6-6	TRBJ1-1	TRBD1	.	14	CASRVDRLNTEAFF	TGTGCCAGCAGGGTGGACAGGCTGAACACTGAAGCTTTCTTT
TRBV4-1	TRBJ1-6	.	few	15	CASRGIGRNNSPLHF	TGCGCCAGCAGGGGGATTGGACGGAACAATTCACCCCTCCACTTT
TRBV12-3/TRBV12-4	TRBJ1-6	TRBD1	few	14	CASSFGQGNSPLHF	TGTGCCAGTAGTTTCGGACAGGGGAATTCACCCCTCCACTTT
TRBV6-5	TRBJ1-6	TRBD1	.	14	CASTPGQGYSPLHF	TGTGCCAGCACCCCGGGACAGGGATATTCACCCCTCCACTTT
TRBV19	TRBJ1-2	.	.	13	CASSRDQPYGYTF	TGTGCCAGTAGTAGGGACCAGCCCTATGGCTACACCTTC
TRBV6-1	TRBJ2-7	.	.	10	CASSVKGLHF	TGTGCCAGCAGTGTAAAAGGGCTGCACTTC
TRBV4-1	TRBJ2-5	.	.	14	CASRASLNQETQYF	TGCGCCAGCAGGGCTAGCCTTAACCAAGAGACCCAGTACTTC
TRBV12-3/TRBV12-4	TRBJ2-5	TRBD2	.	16	CASSPSGGGHQETQYF	TGTGCCAGCAGTCCCTCGGGGGGGGGCCACCAAGAGACCCAGTACTTC
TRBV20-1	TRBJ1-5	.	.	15	CSARDRGRSNQPQHF	TGCAGTGCTAGAGACAGGGGCCGTAGCAATCAGCCCCAGCATTTT
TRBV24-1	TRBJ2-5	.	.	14	CATSVRRAPETQYF	TGTGCCACCAGTGTTCGGAGGGCCCCAGAGACCCAGTACTTC
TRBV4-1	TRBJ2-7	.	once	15	CASSRVSASTSEQYF	TGCGCCAGCAGCCGTGTTAGCGCTTCTACGAGCGAGCAGTACTTC
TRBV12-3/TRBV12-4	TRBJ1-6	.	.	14	CASTLGHYNSPLHF	TGTGCCAGCACCCTGGGACACTATAATTCACCCCTCCACTTT
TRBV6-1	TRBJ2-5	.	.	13	CASRGGPTETQYF	TGTGCCAGCAGGGGGGGGCCGACAGAGACCCAGTACTTC
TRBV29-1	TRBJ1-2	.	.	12	CSAITQNYGYTF	TGCAGCGCCATTACACAGAACTATGGCTACACCTTC
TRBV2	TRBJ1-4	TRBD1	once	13	CASSDRGLEKLFF	TGTGCCAGCAGTGACAGGGGGCTTGAAAAACTGTTTTTT
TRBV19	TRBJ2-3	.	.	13	CASSIARGDTQYF	TGTGCCAGTAGTATAGCCCGTGGAGATACGCAGTATTTT
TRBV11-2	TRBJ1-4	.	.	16	CASSFIGASLNEKLFF	TGTGCCAGCAGCTTTATAGGGGCCAGCCTGAATGAAAAACTGTTTTTT
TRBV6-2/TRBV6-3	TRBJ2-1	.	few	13	CASSSQGYNEQFF	TGTGCCAGCAGTTCCCAGGGCTACAATGAGCAGTTCTTC
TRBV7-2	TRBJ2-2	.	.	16	CASSFRGPTNTGELFF	TGTGCCAGCAGCTTCCGAGGGCCTACGAACACCGGGGAGCTGTTTTTT
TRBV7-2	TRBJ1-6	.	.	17	CASSPPLGAQGNSPLHF	TGTGCCAGCAGCCCTCCCCTGGGGGCGCAGGGTAATTCACCCCTCCACTTT
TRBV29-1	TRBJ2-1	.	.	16	CSVERGRGSSYNEQFF	TGCAGCGTTGAGCGGGGCCGGGGGAGCTCCTACAATGAGCAGTTCTTC
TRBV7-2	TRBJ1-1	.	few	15	CASSLVGQTNTEAFF	TGTGCCAGCAGCTTAGTAGGACAGACGAACACTGAAGCTTTCTTT
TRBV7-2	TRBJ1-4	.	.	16	CASSPVWGPTNEKLFF	TGTGCCAGCAGTCCGGTGTGGGGGCCAACTAATGAAAAACTGTTTTTT
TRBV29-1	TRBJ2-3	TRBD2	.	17	CSVEPRLAGGFTDTQYF	TGCAGCGTTGAACCACGTCTAGCGGGGGGATTCACAGATACGCAGTATTTT
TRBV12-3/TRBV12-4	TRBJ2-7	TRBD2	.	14	CASSKAGGPGEQYF	TGTGCCAGCAGTAAAGCGGGGGGGCCAGGCGAGCAGTACTTC